These 14 T cell receptor beta chains share one sample of origin, sequenced in a study of PD-1 blockade in classical Hodgkin lymphoma. Each patient experienced a relapse that followed autologous stem cell transplantation, and brentuximab vedotin exposure varied. The data were produced by immunoSEQ multiplex PCR, yet TCRdb's version contains in-frame clones alone and is incomplete. The sample yields around 66,000 clones, roughly two thirds seen once. Specimen: peripheral blood mononuclear cells (PBMCs), collected before the second cycle of nivolumab. These receptors were collected from a human donor with classical Hodgkin lymphoma.

This clone was counted only a few times. This rearrangement joins TRBV11-3 to TRBJ2-2; D not certain. The ends were cut back, 0 bases at V and 7 bases at J, with 6 bases in the middle. The CDR3 covers 13 residues. Per the germline V gene, CDR1 is SGHNT and CDR2 is YENEEA. CDR3 protein: CASSLDGVGELFF. In DNA, the CDR3 is TGTGCCAGCAGCTTAGATGGGGTCGGGGAGCTGTTTTTT.

V and J are TRBV5-1 and TRBJ2-5; D may be TRBD1 or TRBD2 (6 bases each). Germline assignment: CDR1 SGHRS and CDR2 YFSETQ. Trimming took off 3 bases at V and 4 bases at J, with 13 bases between the two ends. This CDR3 comprises 14 residues. In DNA form, the CDR3 reads TGCGCCAGCAGCTGGGTTGAGGGGGGAGAGACCCAGTACTTC. Its protein product is CASSWVEGGETQYF.

This clone was seen only a few times. The chain joins TRBV28 to TRBJ2-2; TRBD1 matches 7 bases. The CDR3 totals 14 residues. The V and J ends lost 3 bases and 8 bases, in that order; junction bases with no gene match: 6. Germline CDR1 MDHEN, CDR2 SYDVKM. CDR3 in DNA: TGTGCCAGCAGTTTGGGGACAGCTGGAGGGGAGCTGTTTTTT. Its translation is CASSLGTAGGELFF.

The chain has TRBV2 and TRBJ1-2, with 9 bases that match TRBD1. The CDR3 is 14 residues long. Germline V lookup: CDR1 SNHLY, CDR2 FYNNEI. The ends lost 2 bases at V and 8 bases at J; junction bases unmatched: 6. CDR3: CASSELQGAGGYTF. The CDR3 region has the DNA TGTGCCAGCAGTGAACTACAGGGGGCAGGGGGCTACACCTTC. Supplemented by reference TRBV2 and TRBJ1-2, the full variable domain reads EPEVTQTPSHQVTQMGQEVILRCVPISNHLYFYWYRQILGQKVEFLVSFYNNEISEKSEIFDDQFSVERPDGSNFTLKIRSTKLEDSAMYFCASSELQGAGGYTFGSGTRLTVV.

The V and J genes are TRBV19 and TRBJ1-3, with TRBD1 matching over 8 bases. Trimming took 3 bases from V and 2 from J; bases not matched to a gene: 6. The CDR3 is 16 residues long. The germline V gene has CDR1 LNHDA and CDR2 SQIVND (reference sequence). The CDR3 protein is CASSIGQGAAGNTIYF. The CDR3 DNA follows: TGTGCCAGTAGTATTGGCCAGGGGGCGGCTGGAAACACCATATATTTT. The variable domain in full, with the rest retrieved from reference TRBV19 and TRBJ1-3, is DGGITQSPKYLFRKEGQNVTLSCEQNLNHDAMYWYRQDPGQGLRLIYYSQIVNDFQKGDIAEGYSVSREKKESFPLTVTSAQKNPTAFYLCASSIGQGAAGNTIYFGEGSWLTVV.

This chain connects TRBV19 to TRBJ2-7; 7 bases match TRBD2. The CDR3 contains 14 residues. The germline gives CDR1 LNHDA, CDR2 SQIVND (reference sequence). The trim removed 4 bases at V and 4 bases at J, leaving 7 bases unmatched. The DNA of the CDR3 is TGTGCCAGTAGTAATGGTGGCGGGAGATACGAGCAGTACTTC. This encodes CASSNGGGRYEQYF.

The chain employs TRBV9 and TRBJ2-3, with 11 bases lining up with TRBD2. The trim removed 2 bases at V and 2 bases at J, leaving 1 base unmatched. CDR1 SGDLS and CDR2 YYNGEE come from the germline V gene. The CDR3 is made up of 15 amino acids. DNA for the CDR3: TGTGCCAGCAGCGTTAGCGGGAGGGCCACAGATACGCAGTATTTT. This encodes CASSVSGRATDTQYF.

Points on this clone: In the same sample, other DNA sequences code for this CDR3. The chain recombines TRBV30 with TRBJ2-3; D gene uncertain. The CDR3 spans 12 residues. Between the trimmed V and J ends, which lost 3 bases and 0 bases, there was a span of 4 bases. Germline CDR1 GTSNPN, CDR2 SVGIG (reference sequence). The chain's CDR3 is CAWSPSTDTQYF. The CDR3, as DNA: TGTGCCTGGAGCCCCAGCACAGATACGCAGTATTTT. The full variable domain, completed using reference TRBV30 and TRBJ2-3, is SQTIHQWPATLVQPVGSPLSLECTVEGTSNPNLYWYRQAAGRGLQLLFYSVGIGQISSEVPQNLSASRPQDRQFILSSKKLLLSDSGFYLCAWSPSTDTQYFGPGTRLTVL.

The rearrangement links TRBV5-1 to TRBJ1-1; D is possibly TRBD1 (5 bases). The CDR3 is made up of 15 amino acids. Germline V CDR1 and CDR2: SGHRS, YFSETQ. Deletions cut 4 bases from V and 2 bases from J, with 15 bases between. CDR3 DNA: TGCGCCAGCAGCCGAGGGACGCCAGATAACACTGAAGCTTTCTTT. Translation: CASSRGTPDNTEAFF.

The J gene is TRBJ1-6, the V gene TRBV18; D might be TRBD1 (6 bases). Germline V gene lookup returns CDR1 KGHSH and CDR2 LQKENI. The length of the CDR3 is 18 residues. V lost 6 bases and J 0 bases, leaving 18 bases between the germline ends. CDR3 in DNA: TGTGCCAGCTCCCAATACAGGGAGTCTAGCTCCTATAATTCACCCCTCCACTTT. This codes for CASSQYRESSSYNSPLHF.

The chain is built from TRBV7-2 and TRBJ1-2, with 9 bases aligning to TRBD1. Germline V gene sequence: CDR1 SGHTA, CDR2 FQGNSA. This CDR3 is 15 amino acids long. Trimming took 3 bases from V and 7 from J; bases not matched to a gene: 9. The CDR3: CASSFTGSTGGGYTF. The CDR3 coding sequence is TGTGCCAGCAGCTTCACGGGTTCGACAGGGGGTGGCTACACCTTC.

This clone was seen ten or more times. The V call is TRBV9, the J call TRBJ1-3, with D perhaps matching TRBD1 (6 bases). This CDR3 has 15 residues. The germline V gene encodes CDR1 SGDLS and CDR2 YYNGEE. V was trimmed by 0 bases and J by 6 bases, leaving 13 bases between them. The CDR3 reads CASSVEGVTKNTIYF. CDR3 nucleotide sequence: TGTGCCAGCAGCGTAGAGGGGGTAACGAAAAACACCATATATTTT.

This chain joins TRBV18 and TRBJ2-2; D possibly corresponds to TRBD2 (5 bases). Germline V lookup: CDR1 KGHSH, CDR2 LQKENI. Trimming took 0 bases from V and 3 from J, leaving 11 bases between them. There are 16 residues in the CDR3. The CDR3 is CASSPPTGVYTGELFF. The CDR3, as DNA: TGTGCCAGCTCACCACCGACCGGGGTTTACACCGGGGAGCTGTTTTTT.

The rearrangement links TRBV28 to TRBJ2-2; TRBD1 might be the D (5 bases). CDR1 and CDR2 from the germline V gene are MDHEN and SYDVKM. The CDR3 extends over 15 amino acids. The V gene lost 8 bases and the J gene lost 3 bases, with 16 bases spanning the gap. This CDR3 is CASVLTGQDTGELFF. CDR3 sequence (DNA): TGTGCCAGCGTGCTAACCGGACAAGACACCGGGGAGCTGTTTTTT.